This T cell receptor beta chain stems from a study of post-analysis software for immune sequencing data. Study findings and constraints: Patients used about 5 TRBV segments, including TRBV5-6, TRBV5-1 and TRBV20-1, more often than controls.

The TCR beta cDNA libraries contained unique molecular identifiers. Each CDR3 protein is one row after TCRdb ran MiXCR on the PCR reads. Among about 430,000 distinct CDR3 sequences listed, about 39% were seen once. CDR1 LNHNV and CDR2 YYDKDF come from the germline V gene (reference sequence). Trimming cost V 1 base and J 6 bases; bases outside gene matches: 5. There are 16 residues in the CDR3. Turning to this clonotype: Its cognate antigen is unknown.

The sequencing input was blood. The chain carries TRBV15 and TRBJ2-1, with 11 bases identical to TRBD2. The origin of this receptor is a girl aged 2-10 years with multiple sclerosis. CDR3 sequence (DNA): TGTGCCACCAGCAGAGTACAACTAGCGGGAGTCAATGAGCAGTTCTTC. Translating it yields CATSRVQLAGVNEQFF.